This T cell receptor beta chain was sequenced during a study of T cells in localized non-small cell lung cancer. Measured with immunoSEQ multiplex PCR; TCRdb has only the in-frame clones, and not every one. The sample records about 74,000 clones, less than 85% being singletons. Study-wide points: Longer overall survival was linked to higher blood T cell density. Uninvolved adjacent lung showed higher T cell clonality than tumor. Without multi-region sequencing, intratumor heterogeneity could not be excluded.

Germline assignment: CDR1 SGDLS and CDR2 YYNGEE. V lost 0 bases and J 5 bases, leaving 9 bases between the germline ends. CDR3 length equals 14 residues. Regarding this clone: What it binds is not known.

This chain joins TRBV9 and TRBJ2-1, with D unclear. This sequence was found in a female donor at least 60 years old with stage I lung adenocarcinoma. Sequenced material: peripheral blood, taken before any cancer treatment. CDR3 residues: CASSVGVEDNEQFF. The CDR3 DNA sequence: TGTGCCAGCAGCGTAGGAGTAGAAGACAATGAGCAGTTCTTC.